These 21 T cell receptor beta chains came from one sample sequenced in a study of monozygotic twins with inflammatory bowel disease (dated by TCRdb to between 2017 and 2020). Library preparation employed 5' RACE. For sequencing, an Illumina HiSeq 2500 was employed. TCRdb reprocessed the public reads and reports one entry per CDR3 protein sequence, without DNA. This sample's records show 200,000 to 250,000 distinct CDR3 sequences. The ten largest clones capture roughly 7.1% of the sample. The sequencing sample was made of blood. The receptor set was obtained from a human donor with ulcerative colitis or Crohn's disease, or a healthy co-twin of an affected twin (not recorded which).

This sequence joins TRBV4-1 and TRBJ2-7. This CDR3 has 14 residues. Germline CDR1 MGHRA, CDR2 YSYEKL. The CDR3 loop reads CASSQDFTVYEQYF.

The chain employs TRBV5-6 and TRBJ2-3; absent DNA, TCRdb's TRBD2 call cannot be checked. Germline V lookup: CDR1 SGHDT, CDR2 YYEEEE. The CDR3 loop spans 14 amino acids. The CDR3 protein is CASSFGGRSDTQYF. Based on the CDR3 plus reference TRBV5-6 and TRBJ2-3, the full variable domain is DAGVTQSPTHLIKTRGQQVTLRCSPKSGHDTVSWYQQALGQGPQFIFQYYEEEERQRGNFPDRFSGHQFPNYSSELNVNALLLGDSALYLCASSFGGRSDTQYFGPGTRLTVL.

V usage is TRBV28 and J usage is TRBJ2-5; TCRdb's D call, TRBD1, is unchecked because there is no DNA. In germline, CDR1 is MDHEN, CDR2 SYDVKM. There are 13 residues in the CDR3. CDR3: CASTDTPGETQYF.

This rearrangement joins TRBV4-1 to TRBJ1-6. CDR3 length equals 18 residues. Germline loops: CDR1 MGHRA, CDR2 YSYEKL. The CDR3 region is CASSQDPWGSSYNSPLHF.

The chain carries TRBV18 and TRBJ1-4. Germline V gene data show CDR1 as KGHSH and CDR2 as LQKENI. The CDR3 consists of 16 residues. The CDR3 sequence: CASSPRLQGGDEKLFF.

The genes are TRBV29-1 and TRBJ2-2; the D call from TCRdb, TRBD1, cannot be confirmed without DNA. Germline V lookup: CDR1 SQVTM, CDR2 ANQGSEA. The CDR3 is 15 residues long. Here the CDR3 reads CSAPGRGVDTGELFF.

V usage is TRBV7-2 and J usage is TRBJ1-6. The CDR3 is 17 amino acids. Germline V gene lookup returns CDR1 SGHTA and CDR2 FQGNSA. CDR3 amino acids: CASSPAGGRSYNSPLHF.

The rearrangement uses TRBV4-3 and TRBJ1-1; the TCRdb D gene call, TRBD1, has no DNA to confirm it. This CDR3 has 15 residues. Germline V gene sequence: CDR1 LGHNA, CDR2 YSLEER. This CDR3 reads CASSQGTGSDTEAFF.

The rearrangement uses TRBV30 and TRBJ2-7; TCRdb's D gene call, TRBD2, goes unchecked for lack of DNA. The CDR3 sequence is 17 residues long. Germline V gene data show CDR1 as GTSNPN and CDR2 as SVGIG (reference sequence). The CDR3 is CAWSVPPSGLSSYEQYF.

This chain uses TRBV20-1 with TRBJ1-5; TCRdb's D call of TRBD1 is untestable without DNA. The germline V gene has CDR1 DFQATT and CDR2 SNEGSKA (reference sequence). This CDR3 contains 16 residues. This CDR3 reads CSALGDKSSGNQPQHF.

CDR3 in amino acids: CASSLGGFDFNTEAFF. V is TRBV5-4 and J is TRBJ1-1; there is no DNA to check the TCRdb D call of TRBD1. The CDR3 spans 16 residues. Germline V lookup: CDR1 SGHNT, CDR2 YYREEE (reference sequence). The variable domain in full, completed from reference TRBV5-4 and TRBJ1-1, reads ETGVTQSPTHLIKTRGQQVTLRCSSQSGHNTVSWYQQALGQGPQFIFQYYREEENGRGNFPPRFSGLQFPNYSSELNVNALELDDSALYLCASSLGGFDFNTEAFFGQGTRLTVV.

The V call is TRBV19, the J call TRBJ2-7; TCRdb designates TRBD1, a call that cannot be tested without DNA. The CDR3 is 13 amino acids. Germline V CDR1 and CDR2: LNHDA, SQIVND (reference sequence). CDR3: CASSLDRTYEQYF.

The chain is built from TRBV6-6 and TRBJ2-3; the D gene TCRdb calls, TRBD2, cannot be checked with no DNA. The CDR3 sequence is 14 residues long. CDR1 is MNHNY and CDR2 is SVGAGI in the germline V gene (reference sequence). The CDR3 loop is CASSVSPPPDTQYF.

The chain employs TRBV9 and TRBJ2-7; the TCRdb call, TRBD1, lacks DNA for checking. The CDR3 totals 15 residues. Germline V gives CDR1 SGDLS, CDR2 YYNGEE. The CDR3: CASSDGDTASYEQYF.

The gene calls are TRBV28 and TRBJ2-5; TCRdb's assignment of TRBD2 cannot be checked, as there is no DNA. This CDR3 is 14 amino acids long. Germline assignment: CDR1 MDHEN and CDR2 SYDVKM. This chain's CDR3 is CASRELAGRETQYF.

The gene calls are TRBV3-1 and TRBJ1-6; the D gene TCRdb calls, TRBD1, cannot be checked with no DNA. Germline CDR1 is LGHDT and CDR2 is YNNKEL (reference sequence). The CDR3 length is 16 residues. This chain's CDR3 is CASSQGYGAHNSPLHF.

CDR3 sequence reads: CASRATSGRLGPFYEQYF. V usage is TRBV27 and J usage is TRBJ2-7; without DNA, the TCRdb call of TRBD2 cannot be checked. CDR1 and CDR2 from the germline V gene are MNHEY and SMNVEV (reference sequence). The CDR3 has 18 amino acids.

The chain couples TRBV12-3 or TRBV12-4 to TRBJ2-1; TCRdb returns TRBD2, unconfirmable since there is no DNA. This CDR3 spans 15 amino acids. CDR3 residues: CASSLNLAGEHEQFF.

The genes are TRBV19 and TRBJ1-6; the D call from TCRdb, TRBD1, cannot be confirmed without DNA. Germline values: CDR1 LNHDA, CDR2 SQIVND (reference sequence). This CDR3 contains 14 residues. The CDR3 is CATADPGRGSPLHF.

The chain uses TRBV6-6 and TRBJ2-3; TCRdb calls TRBD1, which cannot be checked without DNA. In germline, CDR1 is MNHNY, CDR2 SVGAGI (reference sequence). This CDR3 is built from 12 residues. The CDR3 loop reads CASRPGADTQYF.

The V gene is TRBV20-1, the J gene TRBJ2-7; TCRdb's D call, TRBD2, is unchecked because there is no DNA. Germline V gene data show CDR1 as DFQATT and CDR2 as SNEGSKA (reference sequence). CDR3 size: 15 residues. The CDR3 sequence is CSARGWDFLPYEQYF.